This T cell receptor (beta chain) derives from a study of beta chain features in type 1 diabetes. V lost 10 bases, J lost 7 bases, and 16 bases lay in between. CDR3 length: 12 amino acids. Looked up from germline, CDR1 is MDHEN and CDR2 is SYDVKM. This clone occurred a few times. Expressed TCRB transcripts got sequenced, as all isolated RNA was reverse transcribed. Some clones are missing from TCRdb's copy, which holds only in-frame ones; the method was immunoSEQ multiplex PCR. The sample carries under 400,000 clones, around 15% recorded once. The receptor comes from a man between 25 and 39 years old in good health. The sample was central memory CD4+ T cells from blood. The V and J genes are TRBV28 and TRBJ1-2; D gene ambiguous. The CDR3 sequence is CATSVGTLGYTF. Here the CDR3 DNA reads TGTGCCACCTCAGTTGGTACTCTTGGCTACACCTTC.